Shown below are 19 T cell receptor beta chains from a single sample sequenced in a study of blood T cell repertoires in COVID-19. TCRdb's table, derived via immunoSEQ multiplex PCR, lists solely in-frame clones and lacks some. The repertoire holds fewer than 250,000 clones, with about 89% as singletons. The specimen sequenced was peripheral blood. The receptor source for this set is a woman in her fifties or sixties who had recovered from COVID-19.

The CDR3 nucleotides read TGCGCCAGCAGTTACACAGGGGGCACAGATACGCAGTATTTT. Its protein is CASSYTGGTDTQYF. This rearrangement joins TRBV5-1 to TRBJ2-3, with TRBD1 matching over 7 bases. V dropped 5 bases and J dropped 1; count of bases not matched to a gene: 4. This CDR3 has 14 residues. Germline loops: CDR1 SGHRS, CDR2 YFSETQ. Using reference TRBV5-1 and TRBJ2-3 for the parts outside the CDR3, the full variable domain is KAGVTQTPRYLIKTRGQQVTLSCSPISGHRSVSWYQQTPGQGLQFLFEYFSETQRNKGNFPGRFSGRQFSNSRSEMNVSTLELGDSALYLCASSYTGGTDTQYFGPGTRLTVL.

The chain has TRBV5-1 and TRBJ1-2, with 8 bases that match TRBD1. The J segment lost 0 bases and the V segment lost 2 bases, leaving 3 bases of the junction unmatched. From germline, CDR1 is SGHRS and CDR2 YFSETQ. This CDR3 is built from 15 residues. The CDR3 DNA reads as TGCGCCAGCAGCTTACAGGGGGATTCTAACTATGGCTACACCTTC. Amino acid sequence: CASSLQGDSNYGYTF.

The rearrangement links TRBV6-5 to TRBJ2-2, with TRBD2 identical over 9 bases. There are 15 residues in the CDR3. Germline CDR1 is MNHEY and CDR2 is SVGAGI. V lost 6 bases, J lost 5 bases, and 7 bases stayed unmatched. The CDR3 DNA reads as TGTGCCAGCAGGCTAGCGGGGTCCTATACCGGGGAGCTGTTTTTT. Its protein product is CASRLAGSYTGELFF.

The rearrangement uses TRBV9 and TRBJ2-1; 11 nucleotides line up with TRBD2. Germline assignment: CDR1 SGDLS and CDR2 YYNGEE. The J segment lost 8 bases and the V segment lost 0 bases, leaving 13 bases of the junction unmatched. The CDR3 extends over 18 amino acids. The CDR3 loop reads CASSVVGASGGPWDEQFF. The CDR3 nucleotides read TGTGCCAGCAGCGTAGTAGGGGCTAGCGGGGGGCCGTGGGATGAGCAGTTCTTC.

J is TRBJ2-5 and V is TRBV7-2, with 9 bases identical to TRBD2. The junction had 6 bases not matched to a gene; V was cut back by 2 bases and J by 5 bases. Looked up from germline, CDR1 is SGHTA and CDR2 is FQGNSA. The CDR3 spans 15 residues. The DNA of the CDR3 is TGTGCCAGCAGCTTACAGCGGGGGGCAGGGGAGACCCAGTACTTC. It translates to CASSLQRGAGETQYF. Variable domain in full (rest from reference TRBV7-2 and TRBJ2-5): GAGVSQSPSNKVTEKGKDVELRCDPISGHTALYWYRQSLGQGLEFLIYFQGNSAPDKSGLPSDRFSAERTGGSVSTLTIQRTQQEDSAVYLCASSLQRGAGETQYFGPGTRLLVL.

V usage is TRBV11-2 and J usage is TRBJ2-3; D remains ambiguous. CDR3 length: 18 amino acids. Between the trimmed V and J ends, which lost 0 bases and 5 bases, there was a span of 21 bases. Per the germline V gene, CDR1 is SGHAT and CDR2 is FQNNGV. The CDR3 nucleotides are TGTGCCAGCAGCTTAGATCTGAGTGTCGCAGGAAAAGAAGATACGCAGTATTTT. Translated: CASSLDLSVAGKEDTQYF.

Only a few counts were recorded for this clone. The sample carries other DNA sequences with the same CDR3. V and J are TRBV2 and TRBJ2-7; maybe TRBD2 (5 bases). The CDR3 covers 13 residues. The ends were cut back, 4 bases at V and 4 bases at J, with 11 bases in the middle. Germline V lookup: CDR1 SNHLY, CDR2 FYNNEI. The CDR3 loop is CASSVLRGYEQYF. The CDR3, as DNA: TGTGCCAGCAGTGTCCTCCGGGGTTACGAGCAGTACTTC.

This chain links TRBV9 with TRBJ2-7; perhaps TRBD2 as D (6 bases). Germline V lookup: CDR1 SGDLS, CDR2 YYNGEE. CDR3 length: 15 residues. The V end lost 0 bases, the J end lost 2 bases, and 12 bases lay between the germline ends. CDR3 nucleotides: TGTGCCAGCAGCGTAGGCCCGGGGGTGGCCTACGAGCAGTACTTC. Amino acid sequence: CASSVGPGVAYEQYF. The whole variable domain, filled in from reference TRBV9 and TRBJ2-7, reads DSGVTQTPKHLITATGQRVTLRCSPRSGDLSVYWYQQSLDQGLQFLIQYYNGEERAKGNILERFSAQQFPDLHSELNLSSLELGDSALYFCASSVGPGVAYEQYFGPGTRLTVT.

This chain links TRBV4-2 with TRBJ1-2, with D possibly being TRBD1 (6 bases). The CDR3 is 16 residues long. Trimming removed 3 bases from V and 13 bases from J, with 27 bases in between. CDR1 is LGHNA and CDR2 is YNFKEQ in the germline V gene. Here the CDR3 DNA reads TGTGCCAGCAGCCAGATACAGGGAATCTCGCTAATGGCTAGCACCTTC. Its translation: CASSQIQGISLMASTF.

The chain carries TRBV6-4 and TRBJ2-2, with a weak D call TRBD2 (5 bases). Germline lookup yields CDR1 MRHNA and CDR2 SNTAGT. The ends were cut back, 5 bases at V and 6 bases at J, with 13 bases in the middle. CDR3 length: 14 residues. CDR3 amino acids: CASSLQLGSGELFF. DNA of the CDR3: TGTGCCAGCAGTCTCCAACTAGGCTCCGGGGAGCTGTTTTTT.

This sequence joins TRBV6-2 or TRBV6-3 and TRBJ2-1, with 10 bases lining up with TRBD2. Germline CDR1 reads MNHEY; CDR2 reads SVGEGT. This CDR3 contains 13 residues. V dropped 2 bases and J dropped 9; count of bases not matched to a gene: 1. The CDR3 DNA sequence: TGTGCCAGCAGTTACACTAGCGGGGCTGAGCAGTTCTTC. Translation: CASSYTSGAEQFF.

This chain joins TRBV5-1 and TRBJ1-4; perhaps TRBD1 as D (5 bases). The CDR3 sequence is 15 residues long. The V gene's germline CDR1 is SGHRS and CDR2 YFSETQ. The germline V and J ends were trimmed by 1 base and 6 bases, with 13 bases remaining between them. CDR3 DNA sequence: TGCGCCAGCAGCTTGAGGGGCAGGAGAGATGAAAAACTGTTTTTT. It codes for CASSLRGRRDEKLFF.

V is TRBV7-8 and J is TRBJ2-3; D may be TRBD1 (5 bases). The germline CDR1 and CDR2 sequences are SGHVS and FQNEAQ. Trimming removed 0 bases at V and 4 bases at J, with 8 bases between. This CDR3 has 14 amino acids. In nucleotides, the CDR3 is TGTGCCAGCAGCTTAGCGCAGGGATCAGATACGCAGTATTTT. It encodes CASSLAQGSDTQYF. Using reference TRBV7-8 and TRBJ2-3 for the parts outside the CDR3, the full variable domain is GAGVSQSPRYKVAKRGQDVALRCDPISGHVSLFWYQQALGQGPEFLTYFQNEAQLDKSGLPSDRFFAERPEGSVSTLKIQRTQQEDSAVYLCASSLAQGSDTQYFGPGTRLTVL.

The chain combines TRBV3-1 (or the pseudogene TRBV3-2) with TRBJ1-1; TRBD1 matches at 9 bases. V gave up 5 bases and J gave up 4 bases; unmatched junction bases: 5. This CDR3 spans 14 amino acids. Germline-derived CDR1 and CDR2 are LGHDT and YNNKEL (reference sequence). CDR3 sequence: CASSYWTGATEAFF. CDR3 DNA: TGTGCCAGCAGCTATTGGACAGGGGCCACTGAAGCTTTCTTT.

V usage is TRBV25-1 and J usage is TRBJ1-3, with a possible D match to TRBD1 (6 bases). The germline V gene encodes CDR1 MGHDK and CDR2 SYGVNS. The CDR3 is 15 residues long. V lost 6 bases and J 3 bases, leaving 15 bases between the germline ends. CDR3 sequence (DNA): TGTGCCAGCAGCTTACAGGGAACGGGTGGAAACACCATATATTTT. As protein: CASSLQGTGGNTIYF.

V gene TRBV19 combines with J gene TRBJ2-7, with 9 bases lining up with TRBD1. Trimming at V came to 5 bases and at J to 5 bases, leaving 7 bases not matched to a gene. CDR1 and CDR2 from the germline V gene are LNHDA and SQIVND (reference sequence). CDR3 length: 14 residues. The DNA of the CDR3 is TGTGCCAGTAGTTACAGGGGGCGCGAGAACGAGCAGTACTTC. This translates into CASSYRGRENEQYF.

The J gene is TRBJ1-5, the V gene TRBV2, with a weak D call TRBD1 (5 bases). Per the germline V gene, CDR1 is SNHLY and CDR2 is FYNNEI. Deletions cut 5 bases from V and 2 bases from J, with 13 bases between. The CDR3 loop spans 15 amino acids. The DNA for the CDR3 is TGTGCCAGCAGTCCTGGGGGGTCGGGCAATCAGCCCCAGCATTTT. Its translation is CASSPGGSGNQPQHF.

The chain joins TRBV9 to TRBJ1-3; 7 bases fit TRBD1. The germline V gene encodes CDR1 SGDLS and CDR2 YYNGEE. The CDR3 length is 15 residues. V was pared by 0 bases and J by 4 bases, with 4 bases of the junction left unmatched. CDR3 DNA sequence: TGTGCCAGCAGCGTAGAGGGGGCGGACGGAAACACCATATATTTT. This encodes CASSVEGADGNTIYF. The full variable domain, in which reference TRBV9 and TRBJ1-3 provide the parts outside the CDR3, is DSGVTQTPKHLITATGQRVTLRCSPRSGDLSVYWYQQSLDQGLQFLIQYYNGEERAKGNILERFSAQQFPDLHSELNLSSLELGDSALYFCASSVEGADGNTIYFGEGSWLTVV.

The DNA of the CDR3 is TGCGCCAGCAGCCTGAGAGACAATGAGCAGTTCTTC. Protein sequence: CASSLRDNEQFF. The chain joins TRBV5-1 to TRBJ2-1; unclear D gene. Per germline, CDR1 SGHRS and CDR2 YFSETQ. The length of the CDR3 is 12 residues. Between the trimmed V and J ends, which lost 4 bases and 5 bases, there was a span of 7 bases.